These 3 T cell receptor beta chains came from one sample sequenced in a study of PD-1 blockade in classical Hodgkin lymphoma. The time point here: newly diagnosed, previously untreated cHL patient sample. The data were produced by immunoSEQ multiplex PCR, yet TCRdb's version contains in-frame clones alone and is incomplete. The sample yields roughly 68,000 clones, 93% seen once. Sequenced: peripheral blood mononuclear cells (PBMCs). These receptors originate from a human donor with classical Hodgkin lymphoma.

This sequence joins TRBV29-1 and TRBJ2-5, with D possibly TRBD1 on 6 matching bases. CDR1 and CDR2 (germline): SQVTM, ANQGSEA. CDR3 length: 14 amino acids. V lost 8 bases and J 4 bases, leaving 20 bases between the germline ends. Here the CDR3 DNA reads TGCAGCTCCGGTGGGTCAGGGGATGGAGAGACCCAGTACTTC. Translation: CSSGGSGDGETQYF.

This rearrangement joins TRBV6-5 to TRBJ1-4; a possible D gene is TRBD1 (6 bases). The ends were cut back, 0 bases at V and 8 bases at J, with 7 bases in the middle. This CDR3 region has 13 residues. CDR1 MNHEY and CDR2 SVGAGI come from the germline V gene. The CDR3 coding sequence is TGTGCCAGCAGTTACTCGACAGGCGAAAAACTGTTTTTT. This gives the protein CASSYSTGEKLFF.

This chain joins TRBV30 and TRBJ1-1; D is possibly TRBD1 (5 bases). CDR1 is GTSNPN, CDR2 SVGIG, per germline (reference sequence). CDR3 size: 14 residues. Trimming stripped 0 bases from V and 10 bases from J, with 18 bases between. The DNA for the CDR3 is TGTGCCTGGAGTGTATCGGCAGGGAGGGTGGCAGCTTTCTTT. It specifies CAWSVSAGRVAAFF.